This T cell receptor (beta chain) was sequenced for a study of regulatory T cells in long-lasting Graves disease. Study-wide results and caveats: Persistent patients shared more public clonotypes (under 3,000) than newly diagnosed patients (approximately 1,000). Reduced TCR diversity was observed in persistent Graves' patients versus newly diagnosed patients. Persistent disease favored TRBV28, TRBJ1-2 and TRBJ2-5.

Deletions cut 1 base from V and 0 bases from J, with 10 bases between. The CDR3 length is 16 residues. Relying on iRepertoire HTBI primers and Arm-PCR of CDR3 regions, the team built TCR beta libraries. One entry per CDR3 protein, called by TCRdb with MiXCR from the multiplex PCR reads. This repertoire shows over 450,000 distinct CDR3 sequences, about 22% found once; its top ten account for around 7%. About this clonotype itself: What it recognizes is unknown.

Documented time point: persistent/refractory GD, antithyroid drugs over 5 years with positive TRAb. Researchers made the TCR library from RNA that was extracted from PBMCs. Under American Thyroid Association guidelines, Graves' disease was diagnosed. The chain employs TRBV12-3 or TRBV12-4 and TRBJ2-1; the D is unclear. Source: peripheral blood mononuclear cells (PBMCs), taken when the disease was refractory, from a patient treated with antithyroid drugs. The receptor was derived from a female donor with Graves disease. The CDR3 sequence is CASSLGGQSSYNEQFF. In nucleotides, the CDR3 is TGTGCCAGCAGTTTAGGTGGGCAGAGCTCCTACAATGAGCAGTTCTTC.